The 12 T cell receptor beta chains reported below all come from one sample, sequenced in a study of blood T cells in healthy people across ages. A J-beta primer mix and a sample-barcoded 5' primer were used in a second PCR of roughly 6 to 11 cycles. In TCRdb, the 5' RACE reads were re-called with MiXCR into one record per CDR3 protein. Among about 900,000 distinct CDR3 sequences listed, around 49% were seen once. What was sequenced was blood. The receptors were gathered from a man aged 25-40 years in good health.

This clonotype has more than one count but fewer than ten. The chain joins TRBV7-6 to TRBJ2-3; TRBD1 is a possible D gene (5 bases). The V gene's germline CDR1 is SGHVS and CDR2 FNYEAQ. CDR3 length: 15 amino acids. V was shortened by 5 bases and J by 1 base, with 13 bases between the two germline ends. CDR3 sequence (DNA): TGTGCCAGCAGCGAACAGGCCCTTGGCACAGATACGCAGTATTTT. Protein sequence: CASSEQALGTDTQYF.

There are a few counts of this clonotype. This chain connects TRBV4-2 to TRBJ2-7; possibly TRBD2 for D (5 bases). CDR3 length: 13 residues. Per the germline V gene, CDR1 is LGHNA and CDR2 is YNFKEQ. Trimming left V 0 bases short and J 7 bases short, with 10 bases between. The CDR3 protein is CASSQDRGWEQYF. For the CDR3, the DNA is TGTGCCAGCAGCCAAGATCGGGGTTGGGAGCAGTACTTC.

V gene TRBV4-3 combines with J gene TRBJ2-7, with TRBD2 matching 8 bases. The V gene end was trimmed by 4 bases and the J gene end by 6 bases; junction bases not matched to a gene: 11. Germline CDR1 is LGHNA and CDR2 is YSLEER. The CDR3 is made up of 15 amino acids. Here the CDR3 DNA reads TGCGCCAGCAGCCCCACGGGGGGGGGCCCTTTCGAGCAGTACTTC. Its protein product is CASSPTGGGPFEQYF.

The rearrangement links TRBV20-1 to TRBJ1-6; tentative D call: TRBD1 (5 bases). Germline CDR1 DFQATT, CDR2 SNEGSKA (reference sequence). The CDR3 runs to 14 residues. Trimming stripped 5 bases from V and 7 bases from J, with 15 bases between. CDR3 DNA sequence: TGCAGTGCTCATCGGGGCAGGGAAAATTCACCCCTCCACTTT. Its protein is CSAHRGRENSPLHF.

V gene TRBV12-3 or TRBV12-4 combines with J gene TRBJ1-1; a weak D match, TRBD1 (5 bases). V lost 1 base and J 7 bases, leaving 7 bases between the germline ends. The CDR3 has 12 residues. The CDR3 region has the DNA TGTGCCAGCAGTTTAGGACAGTTTGAAGCTTTCTTT. Its protein is CASSLGQFEAFF.

The CDR3 nucleotides are TGCAGCGTCAGAGGCGGGGCGGGAGATACGCAGTATTTT. Amino acids: CSVRGGAGDTQYF. The chain links TRBV29-1 to TRBJ2-3; the D gene is possibly TRBD2 (6 bases). The ends were cut back, 6 bases at V and 5 bases at J, with 15 bases in the middle. The germline V gene has CDR1 SQVTM and CDR2 ANQGSEA. The CDR3 runs to 13 residues.

This clonotype appeared a single time. The chain links TRBV5-1 to TRBJ2-7; TRBD1 is a possible D gene (6 bases). The CDR3 extends over 14 amino acids. V dropped 2 bases and J dropped 2 bases, with 11 bases sitting between them. Per germline, CDR1 SGHRS and CDR2 YFSETQ. CDR3 protein: CASSLDRTPYEQYF. The CDR3 bases are TGCGCCAGCAGCTTAGACAGGACCCCCTACGAGCAGTACTTC.

This clonotype was seen once. The chain recombines TRBV7-9 with TRBJ1-6; D not resolved. The length of the CDR3 is 14 residues. The V gene lost 5 bases and the J gene lost 6 bases, with 11 bases spanning the gap. Germline loops: CDR1 SEHNR, CDR2 FQNEAQ (reference sequence). In nucleotides, the CDR3 is TGTGCCAGCAGCCCTCAGTCCCGTAATTCACCCCTCCACTTT. It encodes CASSPQSRNSPLHF.

This clonotype was observed a handful of times. The chain uses TRBV7-2 and TRBJ2-3; D remains unclear. Germline lookup yields CDR1 SGHTA and CDR2 FQGNSA. Trimming stripped 5 bases from V and 5 bases from J, with 8 bases between. This CDR3 is 12 amino acids long. CDR3 in amino acids: CASSGRRDTQYF. Here the CDR3 DNA reads TGTGCCAGCAGCGGACGACGAGATACGCAGTATTTT.

This clonotype was detected only a few times. The chain recombines TRBV6-2 or TRBV6-3 with TRBJ2-2; D unresolved. CDR3 length: 11 amino acids. In germline, CDR1 is MNHEY, CDR2 SVGEGT. V lost 7 bases to trimming and J lost 6 bases, with 6 bases between them. This CDR3 reads CASTRSGELFF. CDR3 DNA sequence: TGTGCCAGCACAAGGTCCGGGGAGCTGTTTTTT.

The chain couples TRBV6-6 to TRBJ2-1; D ambiguous. This CDR3 has 15 amino acids. V lost 2 bases to trimming and J lost 3 bases, with 11 bases between them. CDR1 MNHNY and CDR2 SVGAGI come from the germline V gene (reference sequence). The CDR3 region is CASSYGRPYYNEQFF. DNA for the CDR3: TGTGCCAGCAGTTACGGCAGGCCCTACTACAATGAGCAGTTCTTC.

The rearrangement uses TRBV3-1 and TRBJ2-4; D assignment may be TRBD1 or TRBD2 (6 bases each). Trimming shortened V by 1 base and J by 0 bases, and 13 bases separated the two germline ends. The CDR3 totals 17 residues. In germline, CDR1 is LGHDT, CDR2 YNNKEL (reference sequence). CDR3 amino acids: CASSQGWGAIAKNIQYF. CDR3 in DNA: TGTGCCAGCAGCCAAGGGTGGGGGGCTATAGCCAAAAACATTCAGTACTTC.